The clone carrying this T cell receptor beta chain was observed once. Antigen specificity is unknown. The data stem from a study of cytomegalovirus exposure and HLA in healthy donors. Study-level findings and limits: In a later analysis, at a false discovery rate of 0.05, over 15,000 TCR beta sequences matched HLA alleles. There were around 160 TCR beta chains listed as cytomegalovirus-associated. In a later analysis, HLA-associated TCR beta chains were more clonally expanded than equally common others.

The study ran its PCR with 60 Vbeta and 13 Jbeta primers. Here immunoSEQ multiplex PCR was the method, and the copy in TCRdb shows in-frame clones only, minus some. The sample lists approximately 93,000 clones, just under 80% occurring once. The receptor comes from a woman aged 40 to 49 in good health and CMV-seronegative. The sequenced material came from PBMCs.

The CDR3 loop is CATKGQKISGANVLTF. CDR3 DNA: TGTGCCACAAAGGGACAGAAGATCTCTGGGGCCAACGTCCTGACTTTC. This chain connects TRBV27 to TRBJ2-6; 7 bases fit TRBD1. The CDR3 runs to 16 residues. Trimming at V came to 10 bases and at J to 0 bases, leaving 9 bases not matched to a gene. Germline V lookup: CDR1 MNHEY, CDR2 SMNVEV (reference sequence).